These 6 T cell receptor beta chains were sequenced from one sample in a study of PD-L1 blockade in urothelial cancer. The time point: peripheral blood 6 weeks after treatment start. Libraries were prepared by immunoSEQ multiplex PCR; TCRdb keeps only in-frame clonotypes and omits some of them. The sample has nearly 50,000 clones, 65% to 85% seen once; the top ten hold roughly 8.8%. Sequenced here: PBMCs, sampled around atezolizumab (anti-PD-L1) treatment. The receptors stem from a man between 65 and 85 years old with urothelial cancer.

V and J are TRBV11-2 and TRBJ2-4; no clear D gene. This CDR3 is built from 16 residues. V was shortened by 5 bases and J by 2 bases, with 16 bases between the two germline ends. The germline V gene encodes CDR1 SGHAT and CDR2 FQNNGV. In nucleotides, the CDR3 is TGTGCCAGCAGCGAATTCGCTGTAGAAACCAAAAACATTCAGTACTTC. Translated: CASSEFAVETKNIQYF.

The chain combines TRBV4-1 with TRBJ2-1; 9 bases map to TRBD2. The CDR3 loop spans 22 amino acids. Trimming took 0 bases from V and 0 from J; bases not matched to a gene: 18. Germline V gives CDR1 MGHRA, CDR2 YSYEKL. The CDR3 DNA follows: TGCGCCAGCAGCCAAGACAGTATGGACGTACTAGCGGGTCCTAGCTCCTACAATGAGCAGTTCTTC. Protein: CASSQDSMDVLAGPSSYNEQFF.

This chain connects TRBV28 to TRBJ1-2; the D gene is possibly TRBD1 (5 bases). V lost 6 bases, J lost 3 bases, and 14 bases lay in between. The CDR3 has 14 amino acids. Germline V gives CDR1 MDHEN, CDR2 SYDVKM. CDR3 coding DNA: TGTGCCAGCAGCCCGGGGGGACTGGACTATGGCTACACCTTC. Translation: CASSPGGLDYGYTF.

The rearrangement links TRBV5-1 to TRBJ2-7; 11 bases match TRBD1. This CDR3 comprises 15 residues. CDR1 and CDR2 (germline): SGHRS, YFSETQ. J gave up 2 bases and V 2 bases, and 3 bases lay outside the gene matches. The CDR3 protein is CASSFGTGGTYEQYF. CDR3 sequence (DNA): TGCGCCAGCAGCTTCGGGACAGGGGGAACCTACGAGCAGTACTTC.

This clone has only one observation. The gene calls are TRBV28 and TRBJ1-5; TRBD1 aligns across 8 bases. The CDR3 contains 21 residues. Unmatched junction bases numbered 18, after V lost 2 bases and J lost 0 bases. CDR1 and CDR2 from the germline V gene are MDHEN and SYDVKM. In DNA form, the CDR3 reads TGTGCCAGCAGTTTACCCCGTGGATGGGGGCAGGGGGCCCTTAGCAATCAGCCCCAGCATTTT. Protein product: CASSLPRGWGQGALSNQPQHF.

This sequence joins TRBV10-3 and TRBJ1-2; 8 positions agree with TRBD1. This CDR3 contains 17 residues. V lost 10 bases, J lost 1 base, and 17 bases stayed unmatched. Germline V gene data show CDR1 as ENHRY and CDR2 as SYGVKD. The CDR3 reads CASVTGQGATGNYGYTF. The CDR3, as DNA: TGTGCCAGCGTAACTGGACAGGGCGCTACCGGTAACTATGGCTACACCTTC.